The clone carrying this T cell receptor beta chain has more than one count but fewer than ten. These data belong to a study of T cell changes during pregnancy in multiple sclerosis. Produced via immunoSEQ multiplex PCR; TCRdb's table is partial and in-frame only. Here the sample spans 90,000 or so clones, around 90% being singletons. CDR1 and CDR2 from the germline V gene are MRHNA and SNTAGT. The CDR3 consists of 16 residues. Trimming removed 4 bases from V and 4 bases from J; junction bases left unmatched: 10. This chain links TRBV6-4 with TRBJ2-3; 8 bases map to TRBD2. The sample was peripheral blood, taken before pregnancy. This sequence originates from a female donor with multiple sclerosis, enrolled in a pregnancy study. CDR3 residues: CASSGSAGETADTQYF. CDR3 nucleotide sequence: TGTGCCAGCAGTGGATCAGCGGGGGAGACGGCAGATACGCAGTATTTT.